Listed here is a single T cell receptor (beta chain). The antigen remains unidentified. Focal radiation was given together with CTLA-4 blockade (ipilimumab) to patients with chemo-refractory metastatic non-small-cell lung cancer. This record comes from a study of radiotherapy plus CTLA-4 blockade in lung cancer. Study-wide results and limits: The best prediction of response reportedly came from early blood T cell clone dynamics, with interferon-beta.

The assay was immunoSEQ multiplex PCR, and TCRdb's table has in-frame clones only and misses some. The top ten hold roughly 3.1% of the sample, which has tens of thousands of clones, roughly three quarters seen once. The CDR3 is made up of 15 amino acids. Germline V gene lookup returns CDR1 SGHTA and CDR2 FQGNSA. The V gene lost 4 bases and the J gene lost 3 bases, with 16 bases spanning the gap. The specimen comprised peripheral blood, sampled from a patient treated with radiotherapy plus ipilimumab. The V gene is TRBV7-2, the J gene TRBJ2-7; tentatively, D is TRBD1 (5 bases). This TCR was recovered from a human donor with non-small cell lung cancer who had a complete response to radiotherapy plus ipilimumab. The CDR3 loop is CASSSARVRLYEQYF. Here the CDR3 DNA reads TGTGCCAGCAGCTCGGCCAGGGTAAGACTCTACGAGCAGTACTTC.